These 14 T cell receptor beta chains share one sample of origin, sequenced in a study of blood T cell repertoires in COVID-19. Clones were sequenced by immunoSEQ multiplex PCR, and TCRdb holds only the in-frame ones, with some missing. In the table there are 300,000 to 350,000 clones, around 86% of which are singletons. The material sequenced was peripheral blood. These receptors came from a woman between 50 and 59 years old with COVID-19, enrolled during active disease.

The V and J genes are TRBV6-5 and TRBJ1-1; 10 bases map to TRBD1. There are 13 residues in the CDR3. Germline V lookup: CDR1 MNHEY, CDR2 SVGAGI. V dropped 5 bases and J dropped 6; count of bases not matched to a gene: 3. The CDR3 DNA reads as TGTGCCAGCAGTCAGACAGGGGGCCCTGAAGCTTTCTTT. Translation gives CASSQTGGPEAFF.

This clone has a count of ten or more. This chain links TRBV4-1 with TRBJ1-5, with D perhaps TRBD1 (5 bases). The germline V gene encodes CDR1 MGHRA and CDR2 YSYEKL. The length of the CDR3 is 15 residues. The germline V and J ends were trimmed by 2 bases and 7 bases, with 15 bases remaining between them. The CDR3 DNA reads TGCGCCAGCAGCCAAACCCCGACGGGGGGGCAGCCCCAGCATTTT. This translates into CASSQTPTGGQPQHF.

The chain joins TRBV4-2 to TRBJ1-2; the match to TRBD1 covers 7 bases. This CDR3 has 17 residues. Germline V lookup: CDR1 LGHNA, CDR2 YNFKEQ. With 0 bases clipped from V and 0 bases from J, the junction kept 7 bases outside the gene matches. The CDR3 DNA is TGTGCCAGCAGCCAAGATATCACAGGGGCCTCTAACTATGGCTACACCTTC. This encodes CASSQDITGASNYGYTF.

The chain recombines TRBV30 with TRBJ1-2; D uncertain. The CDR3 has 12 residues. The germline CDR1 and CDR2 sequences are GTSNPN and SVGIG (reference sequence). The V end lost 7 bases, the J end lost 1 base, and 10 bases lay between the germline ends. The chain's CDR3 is CALERNNYGYTF. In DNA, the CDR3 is TGTGCCTTGGAGCGGAATAACTATGGCTACACCTTC.

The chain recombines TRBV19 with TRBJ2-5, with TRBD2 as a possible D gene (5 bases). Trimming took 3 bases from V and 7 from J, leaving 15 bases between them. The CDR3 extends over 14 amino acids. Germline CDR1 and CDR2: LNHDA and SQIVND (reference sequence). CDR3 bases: TGTGCCAGTAGTATCCCACAAGAAGGAGGGACCCAGTACTTC. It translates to CASSIPQEGGTQYF.

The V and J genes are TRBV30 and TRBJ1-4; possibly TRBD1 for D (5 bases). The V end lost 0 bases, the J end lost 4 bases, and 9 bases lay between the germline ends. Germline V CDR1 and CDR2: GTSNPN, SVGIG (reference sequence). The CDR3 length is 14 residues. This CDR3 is CAWSVWTSNEKLFF. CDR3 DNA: TGTGCCTGGAGTGTGTGGACAAGTAATGAAAAACTGTTTTTT.

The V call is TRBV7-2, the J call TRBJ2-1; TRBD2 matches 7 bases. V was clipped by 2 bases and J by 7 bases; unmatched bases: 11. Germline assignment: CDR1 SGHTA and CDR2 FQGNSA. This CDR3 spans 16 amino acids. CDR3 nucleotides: TGTGCCAGCAGCTTATTAGGCGGGAGTTCGGGTAATGAGCAGTTCTTC. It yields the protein CASSLLGGSSGNEQFF.

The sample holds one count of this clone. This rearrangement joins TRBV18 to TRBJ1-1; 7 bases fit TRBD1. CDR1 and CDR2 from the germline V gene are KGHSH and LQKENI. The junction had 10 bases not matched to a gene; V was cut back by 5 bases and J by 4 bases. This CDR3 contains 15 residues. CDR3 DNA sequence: TGTGCCAGCTCATCCGGACAGGCTTCCTTCACTGAAGCTTTCTTT. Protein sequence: CASSSGQASFTEAFF. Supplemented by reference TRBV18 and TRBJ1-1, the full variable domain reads NAGVMQNPRHLVRRRGQEARLRCSPMKGHSHVYWYRQLPEEGLKFMVYLQKENIIDESGMPKERFSAEFPKEGPSILRIQQVVRGDSAAYFCASSSGQASFTEAFFGQGTRLTVV.

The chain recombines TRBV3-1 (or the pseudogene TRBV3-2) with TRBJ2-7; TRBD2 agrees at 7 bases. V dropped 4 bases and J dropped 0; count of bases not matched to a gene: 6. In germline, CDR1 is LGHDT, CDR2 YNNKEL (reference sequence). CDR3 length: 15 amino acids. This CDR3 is CASSLLGGSSYEQYF. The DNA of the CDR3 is TGTGCCAGCAGCCTCCTGGGCGGGAGCTCCTACGAGCAGTACTTC.

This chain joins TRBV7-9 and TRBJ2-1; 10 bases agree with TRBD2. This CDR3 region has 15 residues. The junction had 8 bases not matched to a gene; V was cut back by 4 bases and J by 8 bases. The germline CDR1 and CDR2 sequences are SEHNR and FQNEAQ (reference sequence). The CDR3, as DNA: TGTGCCAGCAGCTGGACTAGCGGAAGAGTTGATGAGCAGTTCTTC. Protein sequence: CASSWTSGRVDEQFF.

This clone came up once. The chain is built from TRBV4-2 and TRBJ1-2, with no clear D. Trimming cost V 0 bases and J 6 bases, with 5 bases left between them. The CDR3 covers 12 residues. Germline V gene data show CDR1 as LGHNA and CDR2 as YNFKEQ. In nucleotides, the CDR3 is TGTGCCAGCAGCCAAGATCTACATGGCTACACCTTC. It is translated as CASSQDLHGYTF.

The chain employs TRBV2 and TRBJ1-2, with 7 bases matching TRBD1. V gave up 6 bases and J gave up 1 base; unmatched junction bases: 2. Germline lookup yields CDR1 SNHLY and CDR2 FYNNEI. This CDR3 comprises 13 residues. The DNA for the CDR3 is TGTGCCAGCAGCCGACAGGGTAACTATGGCTACACCTTC. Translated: CASSRQGNYGYTF.

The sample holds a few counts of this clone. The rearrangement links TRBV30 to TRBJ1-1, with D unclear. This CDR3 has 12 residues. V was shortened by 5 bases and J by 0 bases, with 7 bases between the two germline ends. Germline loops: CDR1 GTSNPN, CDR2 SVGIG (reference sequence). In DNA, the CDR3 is TGTGCCTGGGCACAGATGAACACTGAAGCTTTCTTT. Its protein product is CAWAQMNTEAFF.

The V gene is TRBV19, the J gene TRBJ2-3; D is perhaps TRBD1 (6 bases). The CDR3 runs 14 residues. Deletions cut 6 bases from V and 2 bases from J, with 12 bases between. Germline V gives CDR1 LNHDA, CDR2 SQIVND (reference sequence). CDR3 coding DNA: TGTGCCAGTAGCTTTTCAGGGGCCACAGATACGCAGTATTTT. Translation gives CASSFSGATDTQYF. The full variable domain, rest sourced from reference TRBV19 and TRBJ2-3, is DGGITQSPKYLFRKEGQNVTLSCEQNLNHDAMYWYRQDPGQGLRLIYYSQIVNDFQKGDIAEGYSVSREKKESFPLTVTSAQKNPTAFYLCASSFSGATDTQYFGPGTRLTVL.